There are a few counts of the clone carrying this TCR beta chain. Its specificity is not known. Trimming stripped 8 bases from V and 4 bases from J, with 23 bases between. The CDR3 extends over 16 amino acids. This sample was taken from a study of identical twins. Broader study findings: Part of the zero-insertion signal could reflect confounding by invariant MAIT and iNKT cells.

Template switching added a universal primer binding site, and final cDNA carried unique molecular identifiers. MiXCR was run by TCRdb on the 5' RACE reads, yielding one entry per CDR3 protein. In the table there are some 1,700,000 distinct CDR3 sequences, about 30% of which are singletons. This chain connects TRBV12-3 or TRBV12-4 to TRBJ1-1; possible D gene TRBD1, 6 bases. Sequencing used cord blood. This sequence was found in a newborn girl in good health. This CDR3 is CASVENTNRVSTEAFF. The CDR3 DNA reads TGTGCCAGCGTAGAAAATACCAACAGGGTTTCCACTGAAGCTTTCTTT.